This T cell receptor beta chain derives from a study of blood T cell repertoires in COVID-19. On the study more broadly: Specimens from acute and convalescent COVID-19 originated in the United States, Italy and Spain. Sample material is recorded as cDNA or gDNA derived from T cells, B-cell-depleted T cells, or PBMCs.

Seattle patients were enrolled during active infection and followed longitudinally. This CDR3 region has 14 residues. Looked up from germline, CDR1 is SGHRS and CDR2 is YFSETQ. Trimming pared 4 bases from V and 2 bases from J, leaving 13 bases between. TCRdb's copy holds only in-frame clones and misses some; the assay was immunoSEQ multiplex PCR. The profile shows around 270,000 clones, about four fifths of them singletons. The rearrangement links TRBV5-1 to TRBJ2-7; D possibly corresponds to TRBD2 (6 bases). This receptor was obtained from a person in their 70s with COVID-19, enrolled during active disease. Sequencing was carried out using peripheral blood. CDR3: CASSVTSNPYEQYF. For the CDR3, the DNA is TGCGCCAGCAGCGTGACTAGTAATCCCTACGAGCAGTACTTC.